The 5 T cell receptor beta chains below were found in one sample sequenced in a study of OX40 agonist ivuxolimab in advanced cancers. Sequencing was performed with immunoSEQ multiplex PCR; in TCRdb, only in-frame clones are kept and a portion is missing. In the table there are some 62,000 clones, roughly 89% of which are singletons. Specimen: CD4+ or CD8+ T cells sorted from blood, collected in a trial of the OX40 agonist ivuxolimab. These receptors were obtained from an adult with an advanced solid tumor such as melanoma, head and neck, liver or kidney cancer.

The genes are TRBV28 and TRBJ1-4; 9 bases line up with TRBD1. With V trimmed by 7 bases and J by 6 bases, 6 bases remained unmatched. Germline values: CDR1 MDHEN, CDR2 SYDVKM. CDR3 length equals 14 residues. CDR3: CASIPGQGYEKLFF. In DNA, the CDR3 is TGTGCCAGCATCCCGGGACAGGGTTATGAAAAACTGTTTTTT.

The J gene is TRBJ1-6, the V gene TRBV4-2; D gene unclear. The CDR3 spans 14 residues. The V end was cut by 0 bases, the J end by 7 bases, with 7 bases between. Germline CDR1 is LGHNA and CDR2 is YNFKEQ. In DNA form, the CDR3 reads TGTGCCAGCAGCCAAGATGGCAGCAATTCACCCCTCCACTTT. Residues: CASSQDGSNSPLHF.

The chain has TRBV5-4 and TRBJ2-7, with a tentative D call TRBD1 (6 bases). The CDR3 is 12 residues long. CDR1 SGHNT and CDR2 YYREEE come from the germline V gene (reference sequence). The V and J ends lost 4 bases and 3 bases respectively, with 8 bases between them. In DNA, the CDR3 is TGTGCCAGCAGCCGGGACAACTACGAGCAGTACTTC. Its translation: CASSRDNYEQYF.

The J gene is TRBJ2-7, the V gene TRBV29-1, with D possibly being TRBD1 or TRBD2 (5 bases each). V was cut by 6 bases and J by 3 bases, with 9 bases left in between. In germline, CDR1 is SQVTM, CDR2 ANQGSEA. The CDR3 has 11 amino acids. CDR3: CSVGDGYEQYF. The CDR3 DNA is TGCAGCGTCGGGGACGGCTACGAGCAGTACTTC.

The chain is built from TRBV27 and TRBJ1-2; TRBD1 agrees at 7 bases. CDR1 is MNHEY and CDR2 is SMNVEV in the germline V gene (reference sequence). The trim removed 2 bases at V and 8 bases at J, leaving 11 bases unmatched. The CDR3 length is 15 residues. DNA of the CDR3: TGTGCCAGCAGTTTAACCTCTCGGACAGGCGGAGGCTACACCTTC. It yields the protein CASSLTSRTGGGYTF.